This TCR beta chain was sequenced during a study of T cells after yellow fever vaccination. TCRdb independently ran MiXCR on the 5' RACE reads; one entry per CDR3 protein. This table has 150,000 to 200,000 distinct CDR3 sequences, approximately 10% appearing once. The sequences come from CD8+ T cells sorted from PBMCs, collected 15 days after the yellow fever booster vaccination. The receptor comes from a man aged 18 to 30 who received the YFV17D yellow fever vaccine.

In nucleotides, the CDR3 is TGTGCCAGCAGTTACGATGACGGTCCGGGGCCCCAGCATTTT. It yields the protein CASSYDDGPGPQHF. The rearrangement joins TRBV6-6 to TRBJ1-5; D is ambiguous. CDR3 length equals 14 residues. The V gene's germline CDR1 is MNHNY and CDR2 SVGAGI (reference sequence). Trimming stripped 2 bases from V and 9 bases from J, with 14 bases between.